This passage covers 4 T cell receptor beta chains from one sample sequenced in a study of blood T cells in healthy people across ages. Through a sample-barcoded 5' primer and a J-beta primer mix, a second PCR was run for roughly 6 to 11 cycles. Via MiXCR, TCRdb re-called the 5' RACE reads, giving one row per CDR3 protein. The profile shows 550,000 to 600,000 distinct CDR3 sequences, about 45% of them singletons. Material: blood. Every receptor here comes from a man at least 80 years old in good health.

This rearrangement joins TRBV20-1 to TRBJ2-4, with TRBD2 matching over 8 bases. J gave up 7 bases and V 0 bases, and 5 bases lay outside the gene matches. The germline V gene encodes CDR1 DFQATT and CDR2 SNEGSKA (reference sequence). The CDR3 sequence is 14 residues long. The CDR3 loop is CSARDERGRNIQYF. As DNA, the CDR3 is TGCAGTGCTAGAGATGAGCGGGGGAGGAACATTCAGTACTTC.

CDR3 coding DNA: TGTGCCAGCAGTTATGGTGGGGCAACCTTGGGGGGAAAACTGTTTTTT. It translates to CASSYGGATLGGKLFF. This sequence joins TRBV6-6 and TRBJ1-4; D is possibly TRBD1 (5 bases). The CDR3 has 16 residues. The germline V gene encodes CDR1 MNHNY and CDR2 SVGAGI (reference sequence). Trimming removed 3 bases at V and 10 bases at J, with 21 bases between.

The rearrangement links TRBV11-1 to TRBJ1-1; D is ambiguous. The CDR3 runs 15 residues. From germline, CDR1 is SGHAT and CDR2 FQDESV (reference sequence). The V end lost 5 bases, the J end lost 1 base, and 14 bases lay between the germline ends. CDR3 in DNA: TGTGCCAGCAGCCTCCGCGCCGGGAGGAACACTGAAGCTTTCTTT. As protein: CASSLRAGRNTEAFF.

This clonotype was seen just once. A much more abundant neighbour one base away suggests this may be a read error. V usage is TRBV6-6 and J usage is TRBJ1-2, with D possibly being TRBD1 (6 bases). The V end lost 7 bases, the J end lost 3 bases, and 18 bases lay between the germline ends. Germline assignment: CDR1 MNHNY and CDR2 SVGAGI (reference sequence). The CDR3 totals 15 residues. CDR3 loop: CASTPRVGQYYGYTF. For the CDR3, the DNA is TGTGCCAGCACCCCAAGGGTCGGACAGTACTATGGCTACACCTTC.